This T cell receptor beta chain originates from a study of early T cells in non-severe SARS-CoV-2 infection. This CDR3 is built from 15 residues. V lost 0 bases to trimming and J lost 5 bases; unmatched junction nucleotides: 6. Germline CDR1 MNHEY, CDR2 SMNVEV (reference sequence). This clonotype was seen many times. TCRdb analysed the 5' RACE reads with MiXCR anew, one entry per CDR3 protein. The sample has 74,000 or so distinct CDR3 sequences, more than 10% seen once; the top ten hold 1.1%. The gene calls are TRBV27 and TRBJ2-5; 7 nucleotides agree with TRBD2. Material for sequencing was whole blood. The sequence came from an adult who was a healthcare worker with PCR-confirmed SARS-CoV-2 infection or an uninfected control (not recorded which). The CDR3 region has the DNA TGTGCCAGCAGTTTATCCGGGGGGAGAGGGGAGACCCAGTACTTC. Encoded protein: CASSLSGGRGETQYF.